These 15 T cell receptor beta chains originate from one sample sequenced in a study of blood T cell repertoires in COVID-19. Only in-frame clones appear in the TCRdb table, and some are missing; sequencing was by immunoSEQ multiplex PCR. The sample carries about 87,000 clones, roughly 84% recorded once. The sequenced material came from peripheral blood. The receptors originated from a woman aged 80 or over with acute or convalescent COVID-19.

V usage is TRBV25-1 and J usage is TRBJ2-1; D perhaps matches TRBD1 (6 bases). Germline CDR1 and CDR2: MGHDK and SYGVNS. This CDR3 is 18 amino acids long. V shed 4 bases and J shed 3 bases, with 22 bases lying between them. CDR3 in DNA: TGTGCCAGCAGTGTCGACCCGGGCAGGGGTCTTGTCTACAATGAGCAGTTCTTC. Amino acids: CASSVDPGRGLVYNEQFF.

The CDR3 nucleotides read TGTGCCAGCTCACCGGGCACAGGGGCCCTAGGGACTGAAGCTTTCTTT. Its translation is CASSPGTGALGTEAFF. The chain links TRBV18 to TRBJ1-1; 7 bases fit TRBD1. The CDR3 totals 16 residues. The germline CDR1 and CDR2 sequences are KGHSH and LQKENI. The V segment lost 3 bases and the J segment 5 bases; nucleotides outside the gene matches: 12.

The chain joins TRBV4-3 to TRBJ2-5, with TRBD2 matching 11 bases. V shed 4 bases and J 4 bases; nucleotides not matched to a gene: 8. The germline CDR1 and CDR2 sequences are LGHNA and YSLEER. This CDR3 spans 16 amino acids. In DNA form, the CDR3 reads TGCGCCAGCAGCCGAGGGGAACTAGCGGGGGCAGAGACCCAGTACTTC. It is translated as CASSRGELAGAETQYF.

This chain connects TRBV7-8 to TRBJ2-7; D might be TRBD2 (5 bases). The germline V and J ends were trimmed by 5 bases and 6 bases, with 14 bases remaining between them. There are 13 residues in the CDR3. Looked up from germline, CDR1 is SGHVS and CDR2 is FQNEAQ. The DNA for the CDR3 is TGTGCCAGCAGCCGCAATGGGAGAAGCGAGCAGTACTTC. Protein product: CASSRNGRSEQYF.

This chain uses TRBV6-1 with TRBJ1-2; weak D call: TRBD1 (6 bases). This CDR3 has 15 residues. V was trimmed by 2 bases and J by 5 bases, leaving 15 bases between them. The germline V gene has CDR1 MNHNS and CDR2 SASEGT. The DNA of the CDR3 is TGTGCCAGCAGTGAAACCCCAACAGGGAGATATGGCTACACCTTC. It codes for CASSETPTGRYGYTF.

The chain uses TRBV5-1 and TRBJ1-1; the D is unclear. The CDR3 spans 13 residues. V lost 0 bases and J lost 3, with 6 bases in between. CDR1 is SGHRS, CDR2 YFSETQ, per germline. CDR3 protein: CASSLAGDTEAFF. The CDR3 nucleotides read TGCGCCAGCAGCTTGGCCGGGGACACTGAAGCTTTCTTT.

The CDR3 DNA follows: TGCAGCGTTGAAGGGTACGACAGGGGACTCTCTGGAAACACCATATATTTT. It specifies CSVEGYDRGLSGNTIYF. This chain connects TRBV29-1 to TRBJ1-3; 8 positions match TRBD1. There are 17 residues in the CDR3. V shed 1 base and J 0 bases; nucleotides not matched to a gene: 8. Per germline, CDR1 SQVTM and CDR2 ANQGSEA.

This clone was detected only once. The chain carries TRBV10-3 and TRBJ2-6, with 7 nucleotides matching TRBD1. The CDR3 extends over 15 amino acids. Germline V gene lookup returns CDR1 ENHRY and CDR2 SYGVKD. Unmatched junction bases numbered 2, after V lost 4 bases and J lost 2 bases. The CDR3 sequence is CAISVDRAGANVLTF. CDR3 bases: TGTGCCATCAGTGTAGACAGGGCTGGGGCCAACGTCCTGACTTTC.

A word on this clone: One end of the junction does not line up with germline, which may come from a read error. The V call is TRBV7-7, the J call TRBJ2-2, with TRBD1 as a possible D gene (8 bases). Germline values: CDR1 SSHAT, CDR2 FNYEAQ (reference sequence). This CDR3 has 16 amino acids. Here the CDR3 reads CASSLGGTGDTGELFF. The CDR3 nucleotides are TGTGCTAGCAGCTTGGGAGGGACAGGCGATACCGGGGAGCTGTTTTTT.

This clone occurred once. V gene TRBV19 combines with J gene TRBJ2-4; TRBD1 matches at 8 bases. The germline CDR1 and CDR2 sequences are LNHDA and SQIVND (reference sequence). Losses at the gene ends were 4 bases for V and 9 bases for J; bases not matched to a gene: 11. The CDR3 runs to 15 residues. Written as DNA, the CDR3 is TGTGCCAGTAGTAAGGACAGGGACGTGGGAGGCATTCAGTACTTC. Residues: CASSKDRDVGGIQYF. The full variable domain, completed using reference TRBV19 and TRBJ2-4, is DGGITQSPKYLFRKEGQNVTLSCEQNLNHDAMYWYRQDPGQGLRLIYYSQIVNDFQKGDIAEGYSVSREKKESFPLTVTSAQKNPTAFYLCASSKDRDVGGIQYFGAGTRLSVL.

The DNA for the CDR3 is TGTGCCAGCTCACCAGGGCAGGGTTCCTACAATGAGCAGTTCTTC. Amino acids: CASSPGQGSYNEQFF. This chain joins TRBV18 and TRBJ2-1; D may be TRBD1 (5 bases). CDR1 and CDR2 (germline): KGHSH, LQKENI. This CDR3 comprises 15 residues. Trimming left V 2 bases short and J 1 base short, with 9 bases between.

The gene calls are TRBV27 and TRBJ1-5; TRBD1 matches 8 bases. The ends lost 2 bases at V and 4 bases at J; junction bases unmatched: 7. The germline gives CDR1 MNHEY, CDR2 SMNVEV (reference sequence). The CDR3 has 16 amino acids. The CDR3 DNA reads as TGTGCCAGCAGTTTAACAGGGACAGGCTATAATCAGCCCCAGCATTTT. It codes for CASSLTGTGYNQPQHF.

The rearrangement uses TRBV5-5 and TRBJ1-5; 7 nucleotides align to TRBD1. The length of the CDR3 is 15 residues. CDR1 is SGHKS and CDR2 is YYEKEE in the germline V gene (reference sequence). Trimming removed 1 base from V and 1 base from J; junction bases left unmatched: 2. The CDR3 coding sequence is TGTGCCAGCAGCTTGTCAGGGGGAAGCAATCAGCCCCAGCATTTT. Its protein product is CASSLSGGSNQPQHF. Variable domain in full (rest from reference TRBV5-5 and TRBJ1-5): DAGVTQSPTHLIKTRGQQVTLRCSPISGHKSVSWYQQVLGQGPQFIFQYYEKEERGRGNFPDRFSARQFPNYSSELNVNALLLGDSALYLCASSLSGGSNQPQHFGDGTRLSIL.

There are a few counts of this clone. The chain couples TRBV11-2 to TRBJ1-3, with D unresolved. Germline CDR1 is SGHAT and CDR2 is FQNNGV. The CDR3 contains 13 residues. V lost 2 bases and J 3 bases, leaving 5 bases between the germline ends. CDR3 bases: TGTGCCAGCAGCTTACGTTATGGAAACACCATATATTTT. The encoded protein is CASSLRYGNTIYF.

CDR3 in amino acids: CASSFIPGGYGYTF. CDR3 in DNA: TGTGCCAGCAGTTTTATCCCTGGAGGCTATGGCTACACCTTC. V gene TRBV27 combines with J gene TRBJ1-2; D call uncertain. The CDR3 length is 14 residues. Germline V gene data show CDR1 as MNHEY and CDR2 as SMNVEV (reference sequence). The V and J ends lost 3 bases and 4 bases respectively, with 12 bases between them.